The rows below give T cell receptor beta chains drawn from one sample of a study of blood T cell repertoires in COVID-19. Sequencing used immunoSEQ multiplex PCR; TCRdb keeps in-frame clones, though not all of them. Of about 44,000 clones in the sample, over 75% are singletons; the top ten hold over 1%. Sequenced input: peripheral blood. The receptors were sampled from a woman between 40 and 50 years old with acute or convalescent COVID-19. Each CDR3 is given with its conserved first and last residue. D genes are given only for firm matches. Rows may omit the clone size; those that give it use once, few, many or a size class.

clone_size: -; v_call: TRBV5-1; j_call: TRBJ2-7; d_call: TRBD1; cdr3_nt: TGCGCCAGCAGCTGGGACAGCACACTTACCTACGAGCAGTACTTC; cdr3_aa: CASSWDSTLTYEQYF
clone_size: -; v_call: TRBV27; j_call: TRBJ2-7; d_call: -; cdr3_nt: TGTGCCAGCAGTTTGACGGGGGGCCTGTACGAGCAGTACTTC; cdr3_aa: CASSLTGGLYEQYF
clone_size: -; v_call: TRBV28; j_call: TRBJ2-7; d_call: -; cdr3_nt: TGTGCCAGCAGCCCTTCAGGGGCCCCCTACGAGCAGTACTTC; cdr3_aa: CASSPSGAPYEQYF
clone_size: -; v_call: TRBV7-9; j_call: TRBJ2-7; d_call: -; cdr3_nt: TGTGCCAGCAGCAAAACAGGTCGCGAGCAGTACTTC; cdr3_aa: CASSKTGREQYF
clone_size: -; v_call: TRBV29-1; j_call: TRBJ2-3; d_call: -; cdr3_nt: TGCAGCGTGGAAATCGCGGGTATCACAGATACGCAGTATTTT; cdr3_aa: CSVEIAGITDTQYF
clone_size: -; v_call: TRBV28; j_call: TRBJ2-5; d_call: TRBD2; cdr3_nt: TGTGCCAGCAGTTTATGGACAGCGGGAGCCGTTCAGGAGACCCAGTACTTC; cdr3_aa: CASSLWTAGAVQETQYF
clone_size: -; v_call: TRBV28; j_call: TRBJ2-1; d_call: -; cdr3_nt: TGTGCCAGCTCATTGCGTGCGGACTCCCAGTTCTTC; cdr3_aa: CASSLRADSQFF
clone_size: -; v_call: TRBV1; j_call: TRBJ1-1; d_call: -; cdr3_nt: TGCACCAGCAGCCAAGATAGGTCCCAGGGCAATATGAACACTGAAGCTTTCTTT; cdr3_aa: CTSSQDRSQGNMNTEAFF
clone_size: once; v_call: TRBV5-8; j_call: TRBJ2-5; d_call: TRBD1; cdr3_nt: TGTGCCAGCAGCCTAGGGACAGCCCTCCTCCAAGAGACCCAGTACTTC; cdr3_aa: CASSLGTALLQETQYF
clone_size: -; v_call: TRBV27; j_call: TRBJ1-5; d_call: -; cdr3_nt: TGTGCCAGCAGTTTCTCAACAGGTTCCAATCAGCCCCAGCATTTT; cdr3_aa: CASSFSTGSNQPQHF
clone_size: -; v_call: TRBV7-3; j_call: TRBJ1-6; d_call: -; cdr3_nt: TGTGCCAGCAGCCCCGACGGGTATAATTCACCCCTCCACTTT; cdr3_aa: CASSPDGYNSPLHF
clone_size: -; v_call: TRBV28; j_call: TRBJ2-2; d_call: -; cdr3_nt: TGTGCCAGCAGTTTCGTCGGGGACACCGGGGAGCTGTTTTTT; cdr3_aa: CASSFVGDTGELFF
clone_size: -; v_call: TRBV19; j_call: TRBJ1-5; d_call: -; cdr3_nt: TGTGCCAGTAGACGACAGTTCAATCAGCCCCAGCATTTT; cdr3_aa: CASRRQFNQPQHF
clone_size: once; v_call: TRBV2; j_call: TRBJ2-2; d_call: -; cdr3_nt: TGTGCCAGCAGCCCCTCCGAGCCCGGGGAGCTGTTTTTT; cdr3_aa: CASSPSEPGELFF
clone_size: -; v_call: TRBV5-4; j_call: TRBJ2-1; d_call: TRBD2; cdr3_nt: TGTGCCAGCAGCTTCCGTAGCGGGGGGGACAATGAGCAGTTCTTC; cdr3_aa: CASSFRSGGDNEQFF
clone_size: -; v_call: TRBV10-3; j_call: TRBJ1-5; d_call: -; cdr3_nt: TGTGCCATCAGTGATTCAAATCAGCCCCAGCATTTT; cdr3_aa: CAISDSNQPQHF
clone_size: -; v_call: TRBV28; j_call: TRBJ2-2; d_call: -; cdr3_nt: TGTGCCAGCAGTTTAACTAGCTTGGGCACCGGGGAGCTGTTTTTT; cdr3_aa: CASSLTSLGTGELFF
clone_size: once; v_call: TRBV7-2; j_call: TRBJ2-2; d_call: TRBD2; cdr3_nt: TGTGCCAGCAGCCCCCGCGGGGGAGAGAACACCGGGGAGCTGTTTTTT; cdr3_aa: CASSPRGGENTGELFF
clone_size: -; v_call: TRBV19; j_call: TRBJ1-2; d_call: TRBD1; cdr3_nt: TGTGCCAGTAGTTCCGCAGGGGGCGCCGGGTATGGCTACACCTTC; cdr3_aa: CASSSAGGAGYGYTF
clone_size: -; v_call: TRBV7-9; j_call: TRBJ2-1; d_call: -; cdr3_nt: TGTGCCAGCAGCTTAGAAGGAAACACAGATGAGCAGTTCTTC; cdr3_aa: CASSLEGNTDEQFF
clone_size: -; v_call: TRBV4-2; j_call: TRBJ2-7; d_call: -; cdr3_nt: TGTGCCAGCAGCCCAAGGACAGTTCCCTACGAGCAGTACTTC; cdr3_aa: CASSPRTVPYEQYF
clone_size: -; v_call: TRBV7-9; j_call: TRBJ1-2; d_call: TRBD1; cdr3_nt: TGTGCCAGCAGCTTATCAGGGGGCTATGATGGCTACACCTTC; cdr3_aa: CASSLSGGYDGYTF
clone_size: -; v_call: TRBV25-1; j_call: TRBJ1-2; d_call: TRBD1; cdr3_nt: TGTGCCAGCAGTGAGGGGACAGCTAAATTCTCTGGCTACACCTTC; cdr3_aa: CASSEGTAKFSGYTF
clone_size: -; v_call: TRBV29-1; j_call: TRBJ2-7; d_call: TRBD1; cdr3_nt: TGCAGCGTTTCACAGGGGGCCGACGAGCAGTACTTC; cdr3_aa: CSVSQGADEQYF
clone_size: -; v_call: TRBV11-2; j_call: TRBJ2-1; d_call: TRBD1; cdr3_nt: TGTGCCAGCAGCTTACTTTTTGGACAGGGGGCGCACAATGAGCAGTTCTTC; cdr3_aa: CASSLLFGQGAHNEQFF
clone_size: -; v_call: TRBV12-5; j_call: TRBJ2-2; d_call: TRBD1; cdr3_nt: TGTGCTAGTGGTTTGGTTTGGGACAGGGACACCGGGGAGCTGTTTTTT; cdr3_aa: CASGLVWDRDTGELFF
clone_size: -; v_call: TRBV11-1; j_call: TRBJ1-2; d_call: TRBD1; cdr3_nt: TGTGCCAGCAGCTTAGCGACGCAGGGGGCAGAAGGCTACACCTTC; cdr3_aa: CASSLATQGAEGYTF
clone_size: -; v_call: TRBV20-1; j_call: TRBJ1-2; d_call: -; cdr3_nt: TGCAGTGCCCGCAAACAGTATGGCTACACCTTC; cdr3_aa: CSARKQYGYTF
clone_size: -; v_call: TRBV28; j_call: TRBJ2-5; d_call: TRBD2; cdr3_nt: TGTGCCAGCAGTTCACTAGCGGGAGGACAAGAGACCCAGTACTTC; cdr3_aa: CASSSLAGGQETQYF
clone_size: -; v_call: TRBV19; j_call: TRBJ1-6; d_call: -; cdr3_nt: TGTGCCAGTAGTATTATTGACATGAATTCACCCCTCCACTTT; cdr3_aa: CASSIIDMNSPLHF
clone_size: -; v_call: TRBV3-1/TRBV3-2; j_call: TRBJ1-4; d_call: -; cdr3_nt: TGTGCCAGCAGCCCGGGTGGGCCCCGGGGGGAAAAACTGTTTTTT; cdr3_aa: CASSPGGPRGEKLFF
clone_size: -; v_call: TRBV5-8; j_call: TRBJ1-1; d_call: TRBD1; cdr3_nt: TGTGCCAGCAGCTCAGGACAGGGGGGAAGTACTGAAGCTTTCTTT; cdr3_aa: CASSSGQGGSTEAFF
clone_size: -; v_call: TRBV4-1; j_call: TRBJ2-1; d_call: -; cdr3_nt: TGCGCCAGCACCCACTACAGCTCCTACAATGAGCAGTTCTTC; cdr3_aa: CASTHYSSYNEQFF
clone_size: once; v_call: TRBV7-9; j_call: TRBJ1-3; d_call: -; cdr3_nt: TGTGCCAGCAGCTTCTCAGGGCCGGCTGGAAACACCATATATTTT; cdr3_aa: CASSFSGPAGNTIYF
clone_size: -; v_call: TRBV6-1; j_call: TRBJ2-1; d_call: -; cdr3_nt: TGTGCCAGCAGTGAGTCGAGGTACAATGAGCAGTTCTTC; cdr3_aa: CASSESRYNEQFF
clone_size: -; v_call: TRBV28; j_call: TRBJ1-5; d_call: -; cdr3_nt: TGTGCCAGCACCCGAACCCGGGGGAGGGGGGGCTGGCAGCCCCAGCATTTT; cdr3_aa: CASTRTRGRGGWQPQHF
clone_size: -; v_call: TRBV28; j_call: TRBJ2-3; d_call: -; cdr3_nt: TGTGCCAGCAGTCCCCGTTTTGGCTCCGCAGATACGCAGTATTTT; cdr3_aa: CASSPRFGSADTQYF
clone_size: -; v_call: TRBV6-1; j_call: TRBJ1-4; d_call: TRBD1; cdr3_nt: TGTGCCAGCAGTGAATGGACAGGGAATGAAAAACTGTTTTTT; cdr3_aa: CASSEWTGNEKLFF
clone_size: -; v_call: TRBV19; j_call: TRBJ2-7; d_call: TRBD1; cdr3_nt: TGTGCCAGTAGTAGCGCGACAGGGGGCGTCTACGAGCAGTACTTC; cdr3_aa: CASSSATGGVYEQYF
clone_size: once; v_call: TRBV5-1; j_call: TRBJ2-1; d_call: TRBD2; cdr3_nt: TGCGCCAGCAGCCTAAGGACTAGCGGGGGCTCAGAGCAGTTCTTC; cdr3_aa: CASSLRTSGGSEQFF
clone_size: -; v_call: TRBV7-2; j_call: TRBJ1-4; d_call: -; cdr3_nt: TGTGCCAGCAGCGTCATTAATGAAAAACTGTTTTTT; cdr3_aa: CASSVINEKLFF
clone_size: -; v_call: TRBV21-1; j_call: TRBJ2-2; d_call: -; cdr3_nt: TGTGCCAGCAGCAACATGAAGGACAGAAACACCGGGGAGCTGTTTTTT; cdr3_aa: CASSNMKDRNTGELFF
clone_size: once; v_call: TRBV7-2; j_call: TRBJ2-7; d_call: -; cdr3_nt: TGTGCCAGCAGCAAAGATCGGTTTACAGGAATATCCTACGAGCAGTACTTC; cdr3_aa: CASSKDRFTGISYEQYF
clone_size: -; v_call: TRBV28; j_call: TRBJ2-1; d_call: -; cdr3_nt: TGTGCCAGCAGTTCCCCTTACAATGAGCAGTTCTTC; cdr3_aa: CASSSPYNEQFF
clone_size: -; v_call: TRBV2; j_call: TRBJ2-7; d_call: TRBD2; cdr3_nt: TGTGCCAGCAGCGCCCGGACTAGCGGGAGGGACGAGCAGTACTTC; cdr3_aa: CASSARTSGRDEQYF
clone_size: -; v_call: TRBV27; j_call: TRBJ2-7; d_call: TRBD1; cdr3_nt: TGTGCCAGCAGGAAAGACAGGGGGGGTTCCTACGAGCAGTACTTC; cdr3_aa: CASRKDRGGSYEQYF
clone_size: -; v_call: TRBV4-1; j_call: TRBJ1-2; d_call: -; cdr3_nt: TGCGCCAGCAGCCGCGTGACAGGTTTTAACTATGGCTACACCTTC; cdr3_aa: CASSRVTGFNYGYTF
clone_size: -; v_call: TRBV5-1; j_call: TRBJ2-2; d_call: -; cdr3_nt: TGCGCCAGCAGCTTGGGGAACGGGGAGTACGGGGAGCTGTTTTTT; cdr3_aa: CASSLGNGEYGELFF
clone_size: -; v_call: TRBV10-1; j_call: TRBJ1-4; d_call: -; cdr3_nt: TGCGCCAGCAGTGAGTCATCGTCTAATGAAAAACTGTTTTTT; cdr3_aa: CASSESSSNEKLFF
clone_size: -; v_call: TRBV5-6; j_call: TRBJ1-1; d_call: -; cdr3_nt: TGTGCCAGCAGCTTGGCGGCAGGGGCCCGAAAAGCCTTTGAAGCTTTCTTT; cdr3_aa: CASSLAAGARKAFEAFF
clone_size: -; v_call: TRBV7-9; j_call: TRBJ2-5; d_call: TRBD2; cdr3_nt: TGTGCCAGCAGCTCCCGACTAGCGGGGGGATCGGAGACCCAGTACTTC; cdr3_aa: CASSSRLAGGSETQYF
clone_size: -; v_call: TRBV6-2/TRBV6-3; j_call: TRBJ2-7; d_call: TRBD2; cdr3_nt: TGTGCCAGCAGTTACCAGCGGGGGGTCCTGAGGTACGAGCAGTACTTC; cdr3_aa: CASSYQRGVLRYEQYF
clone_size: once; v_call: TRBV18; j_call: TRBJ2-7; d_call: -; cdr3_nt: TGTGCCAGCTCACCATATGGGACTTTATCCTACGAGCAGTACTTC; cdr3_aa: CASSPYGTLSYEQYF
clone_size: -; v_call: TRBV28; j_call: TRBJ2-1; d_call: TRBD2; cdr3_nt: TGTGCCAGCAGTCCAGTGACTAGCGGGAGATGGAATGAGCAGTTCTTC; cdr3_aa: CASSPVTSGRWNEQFF
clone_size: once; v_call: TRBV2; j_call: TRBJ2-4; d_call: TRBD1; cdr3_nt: TGTGCCAGCAGTGAAACGGGACAGGAAAACATTCAGTACTTC; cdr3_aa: CASSETGQENIQYF
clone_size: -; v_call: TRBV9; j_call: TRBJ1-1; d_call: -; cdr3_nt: TGTGCCAGCAACGGGGGATTCGCGAACACTGAAGCTTTCTTT; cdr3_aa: CASNGGFANTEAFF
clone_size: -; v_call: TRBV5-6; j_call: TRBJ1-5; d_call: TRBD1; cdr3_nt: TGTGCCAGCAGCCTGGACAGGGCGGGCAATCAGCCCCAGCATTTT; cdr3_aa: CASSLDRAGNQPQHF
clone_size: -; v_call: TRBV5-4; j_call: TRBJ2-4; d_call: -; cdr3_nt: TGTGCCAGCAGCTTGCCGACTTCGGGAAACATTCAGTACTTC; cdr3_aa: CASSLPTSGNIQYF
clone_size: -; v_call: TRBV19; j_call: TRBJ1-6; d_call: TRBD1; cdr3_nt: TGTGCCAGTAGTCGAAGATCGGGGACAGATAATTCACCCCTCCACTTT; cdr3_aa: CASSRRSGTDNSPLHF